This T cell receptor beta chain was recovered during a study of siplizumab effects on memory and regulatory T cells. The CDR3 consists of 16 residues. Per germline, CDR1 MNHEY and CDR2 SVGAGI. V dropped 2 bases and J dropped 2; count of bases not matched to a gene: 6. Sequenced by immunoSEQ multiplex PCR; TCRdb stores in-frame clones only, minus some. The data hold about 100,000 clones, with roughly 94% observed a single time. The clonotype was recovered from a human donor in good health. Sequenced sample: Tregs sorted from blood. This sequence joins TRBV6-5 and TRBJ2-3; 8 bases agree with TRBD2. This CDR3 reads CASSYQGGRLTDTQYF. CDR3 DNA: TGTGCCAGCAGTTACCAGGGCGGGAGGCTCACAGATACGCAGTATTTT.